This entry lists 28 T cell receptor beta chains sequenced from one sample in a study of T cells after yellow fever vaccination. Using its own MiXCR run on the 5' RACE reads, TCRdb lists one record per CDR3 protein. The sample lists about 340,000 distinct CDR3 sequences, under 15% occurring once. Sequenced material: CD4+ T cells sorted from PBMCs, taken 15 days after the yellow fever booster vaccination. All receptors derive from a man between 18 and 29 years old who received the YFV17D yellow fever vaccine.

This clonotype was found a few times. The CDR3 DNA follows: TGTGCCAGCAGCTTGGGGACAGGGTCAAACACTGAAGCTTTCTTT. Encoded protein: CASSLGTGSNTEAFF. The chain has TRBV7-9 and TRBJ1-1; 9 nucleotides agree with TRBD1. Germline V gene lookup returns CDR1 SEHNR and CDR2 FQNEAQ (reference sequence). J was trimmed by 2 bases and V by 3 bases; bases with no gene match: 4. The CDR3 is made up of 15 amino acids.

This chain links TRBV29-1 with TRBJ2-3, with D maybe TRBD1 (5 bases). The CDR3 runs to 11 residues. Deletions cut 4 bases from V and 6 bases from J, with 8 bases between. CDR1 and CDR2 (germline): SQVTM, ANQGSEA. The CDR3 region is CSVGPGDTQYF. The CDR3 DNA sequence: TGCAGCGTTGGTCCAGGGGATACGCAGTATTTT.

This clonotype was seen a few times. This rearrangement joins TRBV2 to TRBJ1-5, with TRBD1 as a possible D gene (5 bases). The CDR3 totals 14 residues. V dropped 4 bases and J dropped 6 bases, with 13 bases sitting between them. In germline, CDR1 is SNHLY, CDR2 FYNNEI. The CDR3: CASSVEAGRQPQHF. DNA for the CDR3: TGTGCCAGCAGTGTGGAGGCAGGGCGTCAGCCCCAGCATTTT. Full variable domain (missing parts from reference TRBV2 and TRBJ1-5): EPEVTQTPSHQVTQMGQEVILRCVPISNHLYFYWYRQILGQKVEFLVSFYNNEISEKSEIFDDQFSVERPDGSNFTLKIRSTKLEDSAMYFCASSVEAGRQPQHFGDGTRLSIL.

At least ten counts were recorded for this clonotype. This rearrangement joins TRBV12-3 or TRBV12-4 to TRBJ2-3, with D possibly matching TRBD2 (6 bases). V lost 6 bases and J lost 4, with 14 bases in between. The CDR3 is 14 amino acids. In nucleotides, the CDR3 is TGTGCCAGCAGATCCGGTGGAGGGGCAGATACGCAGTATTTT. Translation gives CASRSGGGADTQYF.

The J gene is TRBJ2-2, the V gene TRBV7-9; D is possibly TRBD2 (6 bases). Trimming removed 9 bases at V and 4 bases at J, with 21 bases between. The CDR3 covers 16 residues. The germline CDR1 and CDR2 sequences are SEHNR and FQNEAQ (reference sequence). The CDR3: CASTSFGGGATGELFF. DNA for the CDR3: TGTGCCAGTACCTCTTTCGGGGGTGGCGCCACCGGGGAGCTGTTTTTT.

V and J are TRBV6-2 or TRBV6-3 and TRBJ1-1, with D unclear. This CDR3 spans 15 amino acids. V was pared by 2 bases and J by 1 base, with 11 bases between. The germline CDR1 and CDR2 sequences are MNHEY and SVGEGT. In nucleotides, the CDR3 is TGTGCCAGCAGTTACCCTCCAGCGAAGAACACTGAAGCTTTCTTT. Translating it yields CASSYPPAKNTEAFF.

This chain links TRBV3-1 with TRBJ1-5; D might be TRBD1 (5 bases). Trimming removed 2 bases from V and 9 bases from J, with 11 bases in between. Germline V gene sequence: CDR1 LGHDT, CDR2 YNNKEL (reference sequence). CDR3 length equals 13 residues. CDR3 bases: TGTGCCAGCAGCCAATCGGCGGGGGGGCCCCAGCATTTT. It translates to CASSQSAGGPQHF.

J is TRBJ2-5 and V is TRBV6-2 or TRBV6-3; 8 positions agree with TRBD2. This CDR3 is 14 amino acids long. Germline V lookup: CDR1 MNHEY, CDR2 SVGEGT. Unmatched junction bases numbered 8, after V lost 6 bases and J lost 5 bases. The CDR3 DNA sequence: TGTGCCAGCAGCTCGAGCGGGGGCAGGGAGACCCAGTACTTC. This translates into CASSSSGGRETQYF.

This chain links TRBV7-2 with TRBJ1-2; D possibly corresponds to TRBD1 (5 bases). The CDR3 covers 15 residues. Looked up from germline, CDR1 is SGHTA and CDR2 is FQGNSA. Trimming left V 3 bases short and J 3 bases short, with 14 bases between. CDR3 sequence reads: CASSFPTASHYGYTF. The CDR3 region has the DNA TGTGCCAGCAGCTTTCCGACAGCAAGTCACTATGGCTACACCTTC.

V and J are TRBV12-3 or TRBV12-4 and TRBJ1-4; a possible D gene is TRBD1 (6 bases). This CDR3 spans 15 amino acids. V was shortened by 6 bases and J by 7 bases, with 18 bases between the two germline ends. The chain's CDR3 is CASSKWTVRSEKLFF. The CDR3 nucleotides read TGTGCCAGCAGCAAATGGACAGTTCGGAGTGAAAAACTGTTTTTT.

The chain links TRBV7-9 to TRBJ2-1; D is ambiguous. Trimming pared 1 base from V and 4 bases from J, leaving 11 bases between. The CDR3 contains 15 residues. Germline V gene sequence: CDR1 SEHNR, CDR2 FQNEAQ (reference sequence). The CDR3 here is CASSLGAAFYNEQFF. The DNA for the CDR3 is TGTGCCAGCAGCTTAGGTGCGGCCTTTTACAATGAGCAGTTCTTC.

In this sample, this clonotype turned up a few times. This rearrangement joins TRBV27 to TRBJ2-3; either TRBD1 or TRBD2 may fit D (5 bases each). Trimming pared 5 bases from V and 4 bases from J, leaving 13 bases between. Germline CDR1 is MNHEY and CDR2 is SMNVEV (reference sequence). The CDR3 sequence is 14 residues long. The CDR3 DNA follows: TGTGCCAGCAGTCGCCCCGGGGCTGCAGATACGCAGTATTTT. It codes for CASSRPGAADTQYF.

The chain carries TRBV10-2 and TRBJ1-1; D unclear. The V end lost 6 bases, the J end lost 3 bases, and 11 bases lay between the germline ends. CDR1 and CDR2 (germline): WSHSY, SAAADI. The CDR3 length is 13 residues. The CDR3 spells CASRADRDTEAFF. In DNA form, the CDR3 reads TGCGCCAGCAGGGCCGACCGGGACACTGAAGCTTTCTTT.

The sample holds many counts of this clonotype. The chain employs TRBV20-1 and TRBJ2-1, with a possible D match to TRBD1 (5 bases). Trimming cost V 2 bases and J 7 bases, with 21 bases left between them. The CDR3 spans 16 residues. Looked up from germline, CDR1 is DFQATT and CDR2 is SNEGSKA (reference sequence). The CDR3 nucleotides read TGCAGTGCTAGAAACTCCAGGACACTAATCGAAAATGAGCAGTTCTTC. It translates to CSARNSRTLIENEQFF.

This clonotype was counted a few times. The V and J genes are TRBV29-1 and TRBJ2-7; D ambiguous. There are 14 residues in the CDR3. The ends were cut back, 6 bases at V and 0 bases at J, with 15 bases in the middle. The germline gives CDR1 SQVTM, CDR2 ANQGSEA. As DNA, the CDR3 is TGCAGCGTCCGGGCAGATCCCACCTCCTACGAGCAGTACTTC. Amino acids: CSVRADPTSYEQYF.

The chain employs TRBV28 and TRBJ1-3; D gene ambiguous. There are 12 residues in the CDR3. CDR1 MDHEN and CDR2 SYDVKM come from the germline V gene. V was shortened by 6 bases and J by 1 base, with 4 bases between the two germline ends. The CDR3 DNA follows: TGTGCCAGCAGGTCTTCTGGAAACACCATATATTTT. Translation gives CASRSSGNTIYF. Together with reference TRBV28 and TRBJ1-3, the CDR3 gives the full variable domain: DVKVTQSSRYLVKRTGEKVFLECVQDMDHENMFWYRQDPGLGLRLIYFSYDVKMKEKGDIPEGYSVSREKKERFSLILESASTNQTSMYLCASRSSGNTIYFGEGSWLTVV.

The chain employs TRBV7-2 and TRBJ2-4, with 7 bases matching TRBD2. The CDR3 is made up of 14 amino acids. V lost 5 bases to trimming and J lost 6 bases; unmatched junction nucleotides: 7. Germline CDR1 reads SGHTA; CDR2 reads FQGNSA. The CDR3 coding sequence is TGTGCCAGCAGCCCACAAACGGGGGGAAACATTCAGTACTTC. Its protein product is CASSPQTGGNIQYF.

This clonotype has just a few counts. The CDR3 sequence is CASSSGTGSGELFF. The CDR3 nucleotides are TGTGCCAGCAGCTCCGGGACAGGGTCCGGGGAGCTGTTTTTT. The rearrangement joins TRBV7-9 to TRBJ2-2; 9 nucleotides agree with TRBD1. Per the germline V gene, CDR1 is SEHNR and CDR2 is FQNEAQ (reference sequence). There are 14 residues in the CDR3. Unmatched junction bases numbered 3, after V lost 4 bases and J lost 6 bases.

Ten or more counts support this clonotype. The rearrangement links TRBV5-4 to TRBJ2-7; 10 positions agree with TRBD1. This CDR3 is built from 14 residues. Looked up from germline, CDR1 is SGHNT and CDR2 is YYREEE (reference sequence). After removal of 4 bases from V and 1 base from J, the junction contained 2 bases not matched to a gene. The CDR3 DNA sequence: TGTGCCAGCAGCCGGGACAGGGGTTCCTACGAGCAGTACGTC. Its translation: CASSRDRGSYEQYV.

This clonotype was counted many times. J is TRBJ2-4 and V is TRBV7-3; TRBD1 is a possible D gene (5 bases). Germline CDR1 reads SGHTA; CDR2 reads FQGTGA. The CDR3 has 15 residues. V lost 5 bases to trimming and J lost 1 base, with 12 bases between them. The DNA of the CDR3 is TGTGCCAGCAGCCTCGACAGTACGGCCAAAAACATTCAGTACTTC. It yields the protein CASSLDSTAKNIQYF.

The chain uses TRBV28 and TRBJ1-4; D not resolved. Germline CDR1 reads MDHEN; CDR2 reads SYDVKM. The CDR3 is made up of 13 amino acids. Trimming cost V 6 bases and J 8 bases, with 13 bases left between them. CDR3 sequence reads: CASRRREAEKLFF. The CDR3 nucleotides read TGTGCCAGCAGGCGCCGCGAGGCCGAAAAACTGTTTTTT.

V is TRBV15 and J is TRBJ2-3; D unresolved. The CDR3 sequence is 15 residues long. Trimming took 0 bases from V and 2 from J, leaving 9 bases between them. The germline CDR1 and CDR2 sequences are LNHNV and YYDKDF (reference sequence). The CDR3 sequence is CATSRDASYTDTQYF. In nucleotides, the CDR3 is TGTGCCACCAGCAGAGATGCATCTTACACAGATACGCAGTATTTT.

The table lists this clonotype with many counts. This chain's CDR3 is CSARSLGQNTQYF. CDR3 bases: TGCAGTGCTAGGTCACTGGGACAAAATACGCAGTATTTT. The rearrangement links TRBV20-1 to TRBJ2-3; D perhaps matches TRBD1 (6 bases). Germline CDR1 is DFQATT and CDR2 is SNEGSKA (reference sequence). The CDR3 covers 13 residues. Trimming removed 3 bases from V and 7 bases from J, with 14 bases in between.

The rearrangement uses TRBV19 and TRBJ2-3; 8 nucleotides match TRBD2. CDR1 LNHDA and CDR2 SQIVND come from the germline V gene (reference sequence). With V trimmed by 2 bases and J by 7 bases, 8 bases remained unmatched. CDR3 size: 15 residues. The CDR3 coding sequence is TGTGCCAGTAGTATAAGCTGGACTAGCCGTTATACGCAGTATTTT. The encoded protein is CASSISWTSRYTQYF.

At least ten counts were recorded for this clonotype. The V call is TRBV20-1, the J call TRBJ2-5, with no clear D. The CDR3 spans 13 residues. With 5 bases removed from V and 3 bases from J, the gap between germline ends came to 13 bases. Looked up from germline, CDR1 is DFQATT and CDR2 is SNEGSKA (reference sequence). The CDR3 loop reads CSAGPQPEETQYF. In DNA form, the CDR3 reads TGCAGTGCTGGGCCCCAGCCGGAAGAGACCCAGTACTTC.

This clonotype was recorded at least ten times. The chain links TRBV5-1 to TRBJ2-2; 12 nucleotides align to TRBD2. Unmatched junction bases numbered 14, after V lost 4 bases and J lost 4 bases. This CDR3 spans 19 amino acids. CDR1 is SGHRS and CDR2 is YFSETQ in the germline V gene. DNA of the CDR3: TGCGCCAGCAGCCCGGAGACTAGCGGGGGACTAATCAGCACCGGGGAGCTGTTTTTT. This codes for CASSPETSGGLISTGELFF.

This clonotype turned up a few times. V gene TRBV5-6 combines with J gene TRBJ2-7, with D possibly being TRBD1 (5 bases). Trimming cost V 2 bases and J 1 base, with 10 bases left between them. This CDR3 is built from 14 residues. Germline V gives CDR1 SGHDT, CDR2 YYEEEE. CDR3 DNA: TGTGCCAGCAGCTTATCCAGGGAATCCTACGAGCAGTACGTC. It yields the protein CASSLSRESYEQYV.

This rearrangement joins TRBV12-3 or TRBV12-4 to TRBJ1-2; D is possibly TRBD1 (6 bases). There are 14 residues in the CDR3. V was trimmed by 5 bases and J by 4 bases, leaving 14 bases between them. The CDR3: CASSPDRTAYGYTF. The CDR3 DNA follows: TGTGCCAGCAGTCCGGATCGGACAGCCTATGGCTACACCTTC.